This is a list of T cell receptor beta chains from one sample in a study of regulatory T cells in long-lasting Graves disease. TCRdb independently ran MiXCR on the multiplex PCR reads; one entry per CDR3 protein. The repertoire holds a few hundred thousand distinct CDR3 sequences, with more than 15% as singletons. These sequences were also reported in another study, on T cells in Graves' hyperthyroidism and ophthalmopathy.

Source: peripheral blood mononuclear cells (PBMCs), taken at new diagnosis, from a patient treated with antithyroid drugs. The source of these receptors is a woman aged 25-40 years with Graves disease. Both conserved end residues are trimmed from each CDR3.

V gene,J gene,CDR3 protein
TRBV28,TRBJ1-2,ASGVRGPYGYT
TRBV3-1,TRBJ1-2,ASSPQAQGVYGYT
TRBV20-1,TRBJ2-1,SARGLAGGLGEQF
TRBV14,TRBJ2-7,ASSQDYYVGQGGYEQY
TRBV20-1,TRBJ2-1,SAPRTKNEQF
TRBV18,TRBJ1-1,ASSPVAKPQNTEAF
TRBV11-2,TRBJ1-2,ASSMGQNYGYT
TRBV2,TRBJ2-3,AGPGTVTDTQY
TRBV7-9,TRBJ1-6,ASSLEGSSPLH
TRBV12-3/TRBV12-4,TRBJ2-5,ASRGTRGETQY
TRBV29-1,TRBJ2-1,SVRYNEQF
TRBV7-9,TRBJ2-5,ASSLWTGGDETQY
TRBV2,TRBJ1-2,ASNGGSGYT
TRBV6-1,TRBJ1-2,ASMQGTRWFGGYT
TRBV30,TRBJ2-3,AWVPGTGRWDTQY
TRBV6-1,TRBJ1-2,ASSPTTGVYT
TRBV7-6,TRBJ1-2,ASSNDPMGGYT
TRBV7-2,TRBJ1-4,ASSLGQGYEKLF